Sequencing of this T cell receptor beta chain was carried out in a study of T cell responses to AZD1222 COVID-19 vaccine. CDR1 is SGHTA, CDR2 FQGNSA, per germline. This CDR3 has 15 amino acids. Trimming at V came to 2 bases and at J to 7 bases, leaving 6 bases not matched to a gene. The protocol was immunoSEQ multiplex PCR, while the TCRdb copy is restricted to in-frame clones and leaves out a portion. The table has some 73,000 clones, roughly 89% seen once; the top ten hold about 9.6%. V is TRBV7-2 and J is TRBJ2-7, with 12 bases matching TRBD2. This TCR was recovered from an adult who received the AZD1222 COVID-19 vaccine. The sequencing used peripheral blood, collected 28 days after the second AZD1222 dose. As DNA, the CDR3 is TGTGCCAGCAGCTTACGACTAGCGGGGGTAGGGGAGCAGTACTTC. It is translated as CASSLRLAGVGEQYF.